This passage covers 31 T cell receptor beta chains from one sample sequenced in a study of brain T cells in children with intractable seizures. The table came from immunoSEQ multiplex PCR; TCRdb's copy has only in-frame clones and leaves some out. The sample comprises hundreds of thousands of clones, over 85% of which are singletons, and about 6% rests with the top ten. Time point: blood from clinic visit 5 months post-surgery; TSC patient then seizure free. Material: peripheral blood, obtained roughly 5 months after surgery. All receptors come from a boy younger than two with tuberous sclerosis and intractable seizures.

The rearrangement uses TRBV20-1 and TRBJ2-7; D ambiguous. The CDR3 spans 11 residues. Trimming pared 6 bases from V and 6 bases from J, leaving 12 bases between. CDR1 and CDR2 from the germline V gene are DFQATT and SNEGSKA (reference sequence). The CDR3 DNA reads TGCAGTGCCGCCAGACGAAGCGAGCAGTACTTC. Its protein is CSAARRSEQYF.

The chain has TRBV18 and TRBJ2-7; D not resolved. The CDR3 loop spans 15 amino acids. Germline lookup yields CDR1 KGHSH and CDR2 LQKENI. Trimming stripped 3 bases from V and 7 bases from J, with 19 bases between. CDR3 DNA: TGTGCCAGCTCACCCAAGACTGCATCTCTCTCTGAGCAGTACTTC. This codes for CASSPKTASLSEQYF.

The chain uses TRBV4-1 and TRBJ2-7; the match to TRBD2 covers 11 bases. Unmatched junction bases numbered 12, after V lost 4 bases and J lost 4 bases. The CDR3 runs 17 residues. Germline CDR1 MGHRA, CDR2 YSYEKL. This CDR3 reads CASSLQPGLAAHYEQYF. CDR3 DNA: TGCGCCAGCAGCCTGCAACCGGGACTAGCGGCCCATTACGAGCAGTACTTC.

V gene TRBV5-1 combines with J gene TRBJ2-5, with 11 bases matching TRBD1. The CDR3 is made up of 16 amino acids. Germline-derived CDR1 and CDR2 are SGHRS and YFSETQ. V was clipped by 3 bases and J by 4 bases; unmatched bases: 8. The CDR3 DNA is TGCGCCAGCAGCTACGAGGGGACAGGGGGACGAGAGACCCAGTACTTC. Translation: CASSYEGTGGRETQYF.

This sequence joins TRBV14 and TRBJ1-2, with D possibly being TRBD1 (6 bases). V was trimmed by 3 bases and J by 4 bases, leaving 18 bases between them. The CDR3 sequence is 16 residues long. Looked up from germline, CDR1 is SGHDN and CDR2 is FVKESK. This CDR3 is CASSHRRGAGLYGYTF. The CDR3, as DNA: TGTGCCAGCAGCCACCGACGGGGGGCGGGACTCTATGGCTACACCTTC.

The V and J genes are TRBV6-5 and TRBJ2-7, with D hard to call. The germline gives CDR1 MNHEY, CDR2 SVGAGI. The CDR3 runs to 16 residues. V dropped 0 bases and J dropped 2 bases, with 14 bases sitting between them. The CDR3 spells CASSYSTRPGAYEQYF. DNA for the CDR3: TGTGCCAGCAGTTACTCGACGCGGCCTGGAGCCTACGAGCAGTACTTC.

The chain has TRBV3-1 (or the pseudogene TRBV3-2) and TRBJ1-2; D call uncertain. The CDR3 is made up of 15 amino acids. The V end was cut by 1 base, the J end by 4 bases, with 13 bases between. From germline, CDR1 is LGHDT and CDR2 YNNKEL (reference sequence). This CDR3 reads CASSQAVSISYGYTF. CDR3 coding DNA: TGTGCCAGCAGCCAAGCGGTCAGTATTAGCTATGGCTACACCTTC.

The chain employs TRBV5-1 and TRBJ2-5; 9 nucleotides line up with TRBD2. The CDR3 runs 15 residues. Germline trimming cut 3 bases from V and 2 bases from J; bases unmatched to any gene: 5. The germline gives CDR1 SGHRS, CDR2 YFSETQ. This chain's CDR3 is CASSSSSGIQETQYF. Written as DNA, the CDR3 is TGCGCCAGCAGCTCCTCTAGCGGGATACAAGAGACCCAGTACTTC.

J is TRBJ2-7 and V is TRBV19; D is perhaps TRBD1 or TRBD2 (5 bases each). The CDR3 sequence is 13 residues long. The germline CDR1 and CDR2 sequences are LNHDA and SQIVND (reference sequence). V lost 5 bases and J lost 3, with 11 bases in between. The CDR3 here is CASSETDYYEQYF. The CDR3 DNA follows: TGTGCCAGTAGTGAGACAGACTACTACGAGCAGTACTTC.

V and J are TRBV2 and TRBJ1-5; possibly TRBD1 for D (6 bases). V shed 4 bases and J shed 3 bases, with 13 bases lying between them. CDR3 length equals 15 residues. Germline-derived CDR1 and CDR2 are SNHLY and FYNNEI. The CDR3 loop reads CASSGTERVNQPQHF. CDR3 in DNA: TGTGCCAGCAGTGGGACAGAAAGGGTCAATCAGCCCCAGCATTTT.

This sequence joins TRBV21-1 and TRBJ1-1; TRBD1 is taken as the D call from the table, unchecked against the DNA. TRBV21-1 is classified as a pseudogene. The CDR3 contains 16 residues. The DNA for the CDR3 is TGTGCCAGCAGCAAAACCGGGGACAGGGATGAGGGTGAAGCTTTCTTT. This gives the protein CASSKTGDRDEGEAFF.

The chain is built from TRBV5-1 and TRBJ2-1; D unclear. This CDR3 is 15 amino acids long. Germline CDR1 reads SGHRS; CDR2 reads YFSETQ. Trimming shortened V by 0 bases and J by 5 bases, and 12 bases separated the two germline ends. The CDR3 is CASSLAGTGNNEQFF. The CDR3 DNA reads TGCGCCAGCAGCTTGGCCGGAACTGGAAACAATGAGCAGTTCTTC.

The chain links TRBV6-5 to TRBJ2-7; D remains unclear. V was trimmed by 4 bases and J by 0 bases, leaving 7 bases between them. Germline values: CDR1 MNHEY, CDR2 SVGAGI. This CDR3 is built from 13 residues. The CDR3 sequence: CASSSTGSYEQYF. The CDR3 coding sequence is TGTGCCAGCAGTTCGACGGGCTCCTACGAGCAGTACTTC.

The chain is built from TRBV4-1 and TRBJ2-5, with TRBD2 matching over 8 bases. Germline CDR1 MGHRA, CDR2 YSYEKL. J was trimmed by 5 bases and V by 1 base; bases with no gene match: 9. The CDR3 has 16 residues. CDR3 in DNA: TGCGCCAGCAGCCAAGTTACCGGGAGGGCCGGGGAGACCCAGTACTTC. It encodes CASSQVTGRAGETQYF.

CDR3 region: CASSLRFRSELFF. The CDR3 DNA is TGTGCCAGCAGCTTAAGGTTTAGGTCGGAGCTGTTTTTT. The rearrangement joins TRBV7-3 to TRBJ2-2; D ambiguous. Trimming shortened V by 1 base and J by 10 bases, and 10 bases separated the two germline ends. The CDR3 covers 13 residues. Germline loops: CDR1 SGHTA, CDR2 FQGTGA.

The chain uses TRBV5-1 and TRBJ2-3; possibly TRBD1 for D (5 bases). The CDR3 contains 13 residues. V lost 4 bases and J 1 base, leaving 7 bases between the germline ends. CDR1 and CDR2 (germline): SGHRS, YFSETQ. CDR3: CASSPQGTDTQYF. The CDR3 coding sequence is TGCGCCAGCAGCCCACAGGGCACAGATACGCAGTATTTT.

The rearrangement links TRBV24-1 to TRBJ2-7; no clear D. The length of the CDR3 is 17 residues. Germline lookup yields CDR1 KGHDR and CDR2 SFDVKD. V gave up 5 bases and J gave up 5 bases, with 24 bases separating them. The CDR3 loop reads CATSALGTNTRLNEQYF. CDR3 bases: TGTGCCACCAGTGCCCTGGGCACCAATACCCGTTTAAACGAGCAGTACTTC.

The gene calls are TRBV4-2 and TRBJ1-5; perhaps TRBD1 as D (5 bases). The CDR3 covers 17 residues. Germline CDR1 LGHNA, CDR2 YNFKEQ. Trimming pared 2 bases from V and 6 bases from J, leaving 20 bases between. The CDR3: CASSQMVASSQGQPQHF. In DNA form, the CDR3 reads TGTGCCAGCAGCCAAATGGTGGCCAGCTCTCAGGGTCAGCCCCAGCATTTT.

Comments on this clone: This sample includes further DNA sequences coding for the same CDR3. The J gene is TRBJ1-3, the V gene TRBV4-1; D remains unclear. The CDR3 has 15 amino acids. Trimming removed 0 bases from V and 4 bases from J, with 10 bases in between. Germline lookup yields CDR1 MGHRA and CDR2 YSYEKL. The CDR3 region has the DNA TGCGCCAGCAGCCAAGAAGGAGGGTCCGGAAACACCATATATTTT. It specifies CASSQEGGSGNTIYF.

This clone was observed many times. The genes are TRBV30 and TRBJ1-5; 8 bases are shared with TRBD1. Unmatched junction bases numbered 12, after V lost 6 bases and J lost 2 bases. This CDR3 has 16 amino acids. Germline CDR1 GTSNPN, CDR2 SVGIG (reference sequence). The CDR3 DNA is TGTGCCTGTGGACAGGGCCTTCTGTCAGGCAATCAGCCCCAGCATTTT. It yields the protein CACGQGLLSGNQPQHF.

This sequence joins TRBV21-1 and TRBJ1-2; TRBD1, as called in the table, went unchecked against the DNA. TRBV21-1 is listed as a pseudogene. This CDR3 has 15 residues. CDR3 amino acids: CASTDLDRLKNGYTF. Here the CDR3 DNA reads TGTGCCAGCACCGACCTGGACAGGTTGAAGAATGGCTACACCTTC.

CDR3 bases: TGTGCCTGGAGTGTTAGTGGGGTCGGGGAGCTGTTTTTT. Its protein product is CAWSVSGVGELFF. This chain joins TRBV30 and TRBJ2-2; no reliable D call. V was shortened by 0 bases and J by 7 bases, with 9 bases between the two germline ends. The CDR3 is made up of 13 amino acids. Germline values: CDR1 GTSNPN, CDR2 SVGIG (reference sequence).

The V gene is TRBV9, the J gene TRBJ1-2; tentatively, D is TRBD1 (5 bases). This CDR3 region has 14 residues. V dropped 0 bases and J dropped 2 bases, with 8 bases sitting between them. CDR1 and CDR2 (germline): SGDLS, YYNGEE. Written as DNA, the CDR3 is TGTGCCAGCAGCGTAGACGCAGGGAACTATGGCTACACCTTC. It is translated as CASSVDAGNYGYTF.

The chain links TRBV5-6 to TRBJ1-6, with 9 bases lining up with TRBD1. With 4 bases clipped from V and 9 bases from J, the junction kept 8 bases outside the gene matches. Looked up from germline, CDR1 is SGHDT and CDR2 is YYEEEE. The CDR3 extends over 15 amino acids. The CDR3 DNA is TGTGCCAGCAGCATCTTAGGACAGGGGTTTTCACCCCTCCACTTT. Its protein product is CASSILGQGFSPLHF.

The gene calls are TRBV6-5 and TRBJ1-2; 7 nucleotides match TRBD1. Germline CDR1 reads MNHEY; CDR2 reads SVGAGI. The CDR3 sequence is 13 residues long. With V trimmed by 5 bases and J by 7 bases, 7 bases remained unmatched. CDR3 region: CASSPYYRGGYTF. Here the CDR3 DNA reads TGTGCCAGCAGTCCTTACTACAGGGGTGGCTACACCTTC.

The chain recombines TRBV28 with TRBJ2-4; D is unresolved. The CDR3 contains 17 residues. Germline V gives CDR1 MDHEN, CDR2 SYDVKM. V dropped 6 bases and J dropped 7 bases, with 25 bases sitting between them. In nucleotides, the CDR3 is TGTGCCAGCAGCCCAGGCCCTATTGCGGATCAAGGGAACATTCAGTACTTC. This encodes CASSPGPIADQGNIQYF.

The chain uses TRBV6-6 and TRBJ2-1; D is possibly TRBD1 (7 bases). Trimming took off 5 bases at V and 3 bases at J, with 26 bases between the two ends. In germline, CDR1 is MNHNY, CDR2 SVGAGI (reference sequence). The CDR3 sequence is 19 residues long. The CDR3 loop reads CASSPSDRALVPDYNEQFF. In DNA form, the CDR3 reads TGTGCCAGCAGTCCTAGCGACAGGGCTCTGGTGCCCGACTACAATGAGCAGTTCTTC.

The chain links TRBV5-1 to TRBJ2-6; 9 bases match TRBD1. The CDR3 covers 19 residues. Germline lookup yields CDR1 SGHRS and CDR2 YFSETQ. After removal of 2 bases from V and 4 bases from J, the junction contained 13 bases not matched to a gene. Here the CDR3 reads CASSFVGKGTGLGANVLTF. CDR3 in DNA: TGCGCCAGCAGCTTTGTGGGGAAAGGGACAGGGTTGGGGGCCAACGTCCTGACTTTC.

J is TRBJ2-1 and V is TRBV7-9; D is possibly TRBD2 (6 bases). CDR3 size: 15 residues. The ends were cut back, 3 bases at V and 8 bases at J, with 17 bases in the middle. CDR1 is SEHNR and CDR2 is FQNEAQ in the germline V gene (reference sequence). The chain's CDR3 is CASSFSRGKAYEQFF. For the CDR3, the DNA is TGTGCCAGCAGCTTCTCGCGCGGGAAGGCGTATGAGCAGTTCTTC.

The rearrangement joins TRBV10-1 to TRBJ2-7, with no clear D. This CDR3 region has 12 residues. CDR1 and CDR2 (germline): WNHNN, SYGVQD (reference sequence). V shed 9 bases and J shed 3 bases, with 12 bases lying between them. CDR3 residues: CARPPPNYEQYF. Written as DNA, the CDR3 is TGCGCCAGACCCCCCCCCAACTACGAGCAGTACTTC.

This clone has just a few counts. This rearrangement joins TRBV2 to TRBJ1-5; 8 nucleotides line up with TRBD1. The V gene end was trimmed by 6 bases and the J gene end by 6 bases; junction bases not matched to a gene: 10. CDR3 length equals 15 residues. Germline CDR1 and CDR2: SNHLY and FYNNEI. DNA for the CDR3: TGTGCCAGCAGGGAAATGGACAGGGCTGCTCAGCCCCAGCATTTT. The encoded protein is CASREMDRAAQPQHF.